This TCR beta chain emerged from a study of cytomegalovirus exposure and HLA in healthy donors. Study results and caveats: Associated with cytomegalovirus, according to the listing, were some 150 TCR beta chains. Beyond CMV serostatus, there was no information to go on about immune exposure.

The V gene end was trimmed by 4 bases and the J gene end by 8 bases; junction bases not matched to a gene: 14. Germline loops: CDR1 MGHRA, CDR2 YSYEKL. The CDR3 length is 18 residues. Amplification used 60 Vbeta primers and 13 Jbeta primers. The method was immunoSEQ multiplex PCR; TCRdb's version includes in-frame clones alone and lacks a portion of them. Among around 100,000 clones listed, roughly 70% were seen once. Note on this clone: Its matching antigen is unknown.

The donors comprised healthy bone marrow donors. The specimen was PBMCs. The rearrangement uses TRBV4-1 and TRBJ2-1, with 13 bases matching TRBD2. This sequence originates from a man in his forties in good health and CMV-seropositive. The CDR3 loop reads CASSRPLAGGPILHEQFF. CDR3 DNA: TGCGCCAGCAGCCGGCCACTAGCGGGAGGGCCAATTCTTCATGAGCAGTTCTTC.